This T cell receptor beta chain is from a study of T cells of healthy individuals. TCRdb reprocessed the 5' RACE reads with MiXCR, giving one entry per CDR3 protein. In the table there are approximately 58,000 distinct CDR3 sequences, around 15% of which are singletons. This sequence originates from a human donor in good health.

The CDR3 nucleotides are TGTGCCAGCAGCTTAGGTGACAGGAACGAAAAACTGTTTTTT. Translation: CASSLGDRNEKLFF. This chain uses TRBV7-9 with TRBJ1-4; a possible D gene is TRBD1 (6 bases). V was shortened by 1 base and J by 8 bases, with 11 bases between the two germline ends. There are 14 residues in the CDR3. The germline V gene has CDR1 SEHNR and CDR2 FQNEAQ (reference sequence).